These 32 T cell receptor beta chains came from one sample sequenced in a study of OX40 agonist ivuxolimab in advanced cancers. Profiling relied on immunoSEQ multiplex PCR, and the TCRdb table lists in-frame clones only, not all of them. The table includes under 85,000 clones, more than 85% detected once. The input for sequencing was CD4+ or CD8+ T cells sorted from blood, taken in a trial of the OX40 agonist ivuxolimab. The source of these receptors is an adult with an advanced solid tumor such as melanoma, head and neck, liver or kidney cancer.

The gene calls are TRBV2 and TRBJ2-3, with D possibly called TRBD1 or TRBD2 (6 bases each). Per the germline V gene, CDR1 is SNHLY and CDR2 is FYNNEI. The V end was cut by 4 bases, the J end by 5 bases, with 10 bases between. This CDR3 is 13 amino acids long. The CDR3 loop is CASSGGAGDTQYF. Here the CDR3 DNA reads TGTGCCAGCAGTGGGGGGGCAGGAGATACGCAGTATTTT.

CDR3 bases: TGTGCCAGCAGGCTGCAGAGCAGGGTTTTGGGGGAGCTGTTTTTT. Protein sequence: CASRLQSRVLGELFF. V and J are TRBV5-5 and TRBJ2-2, with D possibly being TRBD1 (5 bases). V lost 5 bases and J 8 bases, leaving 19 bases between the germline ends. The CDR3 loop spans 15 amino acids. The germline gives CDR1 SGHKS, CDR2 YYEKEE (reference sequence).

The CDR3 reads CASSIDRGSGYTF. The DNA for the CDR3 is TGTGCCAGCAGTATCGACAGGGGGTCTGGCTACACCTTC. The chain links TRBV6-1 to TRBJ1-2; TRBD1 agrees at 9 bases. The germline gives CDR1 MNHNS, CDR2 SASEGT. After removal of 5 bases from V and 7 bases from J, the junction contained 5 bases not matched to a gene. The CDR3 spans 13 residues.

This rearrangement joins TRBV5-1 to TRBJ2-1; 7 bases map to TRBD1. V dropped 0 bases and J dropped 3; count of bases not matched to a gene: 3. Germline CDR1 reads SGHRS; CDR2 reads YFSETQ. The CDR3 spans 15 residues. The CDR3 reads CASSLVGQSYNEQFF. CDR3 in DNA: TGCGCCAGCAGCTTGGTGGGACAGAGCTACAATGAGCAGTTCTTC.

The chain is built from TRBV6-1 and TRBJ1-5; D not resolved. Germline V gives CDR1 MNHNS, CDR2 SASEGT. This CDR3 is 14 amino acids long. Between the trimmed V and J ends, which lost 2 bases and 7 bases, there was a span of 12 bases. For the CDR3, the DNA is TGTGCCAGCAGTGAATCCTCGCGGTTCCAGCCCCAGCATTTT. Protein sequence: CASSESSRFQPQHF.

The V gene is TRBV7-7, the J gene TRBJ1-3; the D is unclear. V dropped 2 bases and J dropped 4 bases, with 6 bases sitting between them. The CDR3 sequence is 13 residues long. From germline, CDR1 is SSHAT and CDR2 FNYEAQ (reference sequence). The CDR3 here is CASSLFVGNTIYF. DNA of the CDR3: TGTGCCAGCAGCTTATTTGTAGGAAACACCATATATTTT.

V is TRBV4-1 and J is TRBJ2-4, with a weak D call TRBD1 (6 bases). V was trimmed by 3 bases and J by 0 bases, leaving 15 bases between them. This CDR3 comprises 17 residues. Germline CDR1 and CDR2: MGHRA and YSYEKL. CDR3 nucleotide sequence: TGCGCCAGCAGCCAGAGGAAGGGGGAGATAGCCAAAAACATTCAGTACTTC. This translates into CASSQRKGEIAKNIQYF.

The CDR3 loop is CASSGLANTGELFF. The CDR3 nucleotides read TGTGCCAGCTCGGGACTCGCGAACACCGGGGAGCTGTTTTTT. The chain combines TRBV18 with TRBJ2-2; a possible D gene is TRBD2 (6 bases). Trimming removed 6 bases at V and 0 bases at J, with 8 bases between. Germline V gene lookup returns CDR1 KGHSH and CDR2 LQKENI. CDR3 length: 14 residues.

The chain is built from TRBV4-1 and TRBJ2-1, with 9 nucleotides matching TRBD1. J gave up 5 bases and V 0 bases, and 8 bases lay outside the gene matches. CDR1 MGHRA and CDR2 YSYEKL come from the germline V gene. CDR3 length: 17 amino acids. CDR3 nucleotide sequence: TGCGCCAGCAGCCAAGACGAACAGGGGGCCAATAACAATGAGCAGTTCTTC. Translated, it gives CASSQDEQGANNNEQFF.

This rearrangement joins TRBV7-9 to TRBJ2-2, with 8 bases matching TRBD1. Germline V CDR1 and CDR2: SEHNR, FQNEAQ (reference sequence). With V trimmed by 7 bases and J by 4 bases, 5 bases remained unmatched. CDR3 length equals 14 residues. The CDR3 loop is CASNQGASTGELFF. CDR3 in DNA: TGTGCCAGCAACCAGGGGGCTAGCACCGGGGAGCTGTTTTTT. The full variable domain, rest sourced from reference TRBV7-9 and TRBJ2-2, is DTGVSQNPRHKITKRGQNVTFRCDPISEHNRLYWYRQTLGQGPEFLTYFQNEAQLEKSRLLSDRFSAERPKGSFSTLEIQRTEQGDSAMYLCASNQGASTGELFFGEGSRLTVL.

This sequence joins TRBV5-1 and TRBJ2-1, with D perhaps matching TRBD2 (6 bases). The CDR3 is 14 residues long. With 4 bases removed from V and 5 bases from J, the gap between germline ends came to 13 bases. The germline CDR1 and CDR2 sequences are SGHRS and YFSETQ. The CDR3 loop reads CASSPGLINNEQFF. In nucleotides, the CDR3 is TGCGCCAGCAGCCCGGGACTGATAAACAATGAGCAGTTCTTC.

CDR3 sequence: CASSFGETAGNQPQHF. The CDR3 DNA sequence: TGCGCCAGCAGCTTTGGGGAGACGGCGGGTAATCAGCCCCAGCATTTT. The chain carries TRBV5-1 and TRBJ1-5; D unresolved. Deletions cut 2 bases from V and 4 bases from J, with 16 bases between. This CDR3 is built from 16 residues. Looked up from germline, CDR1 is SGHRS and CDR2 is YFSETQ. Together with reference TRBV5-1 and TRBJ1-5, the CDR3 gives the full variable domain: KAGVTQTPRYLIKTRGQQVTLSCSPISGHRSVSWYQQTPGQGLQFLFEYFSETQRNKGNFPGRFSGRQFSNSRSEMNVSTLELGDSALYLCASSFGETAGNQPQHFGDGTRLSIL.

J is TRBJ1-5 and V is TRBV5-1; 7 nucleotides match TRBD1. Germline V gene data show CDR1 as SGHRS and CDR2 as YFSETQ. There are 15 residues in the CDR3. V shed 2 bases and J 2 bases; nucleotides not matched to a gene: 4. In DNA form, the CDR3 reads TGCGCCAGCAGCTTAAGGGGGCTGGGCAATCAGCCCCAGCATTTT. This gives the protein CASSLRGLGNQPQHF.

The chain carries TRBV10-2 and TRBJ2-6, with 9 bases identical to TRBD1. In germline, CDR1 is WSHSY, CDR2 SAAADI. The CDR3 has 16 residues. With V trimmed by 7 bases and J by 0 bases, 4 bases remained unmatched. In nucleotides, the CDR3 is TGCGCCAGCACGGACAGGGGAGCCTCTGGGGCCAACGTCCTGACTTTC. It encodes CASTDRGASGANVLTF.

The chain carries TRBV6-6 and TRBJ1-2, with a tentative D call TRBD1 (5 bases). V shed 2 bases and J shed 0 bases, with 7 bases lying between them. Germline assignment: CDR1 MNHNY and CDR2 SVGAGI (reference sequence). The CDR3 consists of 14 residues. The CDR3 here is CASSYAGTNYGYTF. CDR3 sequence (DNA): TGTGCCAGCAGTTACGCAGGGACTAACTATGGCTACACCTTC.

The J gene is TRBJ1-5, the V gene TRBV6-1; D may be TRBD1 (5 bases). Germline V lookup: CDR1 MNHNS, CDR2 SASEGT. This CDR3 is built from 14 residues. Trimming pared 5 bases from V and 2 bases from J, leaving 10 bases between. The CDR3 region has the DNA TGTGCCAGCAGTCGGGACGGGCGCAATCAGCCCCAGCATTTT. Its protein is CASSRDGRNQPQHF.

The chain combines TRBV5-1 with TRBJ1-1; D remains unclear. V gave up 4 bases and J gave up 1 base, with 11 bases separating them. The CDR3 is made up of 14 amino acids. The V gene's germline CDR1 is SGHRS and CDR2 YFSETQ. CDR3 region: CASSPIKGNTEAFF. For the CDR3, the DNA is TGCGCCAGCAGCCCCATTAAGGGGAACACTGAAGCTTTCTTT.

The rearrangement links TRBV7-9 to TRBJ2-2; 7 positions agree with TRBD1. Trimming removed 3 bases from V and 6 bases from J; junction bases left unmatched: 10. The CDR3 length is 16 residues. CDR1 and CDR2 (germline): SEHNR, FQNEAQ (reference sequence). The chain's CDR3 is CASSLLTGSTAGELFF. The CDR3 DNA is TGTGCCAGCAGCTTGCTGACAGGGAGTACGGCCGGGGAGCTGTTTTTT.

CDR3 DNA sequence: TGTGCCGTCACCGGGACAGGGGGCTACACAGATACGCAGTATTTT. Its translation is CAVTGTGGYTDTQYF. The J gene is TRBJ2-3, the V gene TRBV25-1; 12 bases match TRBD1. Germline V CDR1 and CDR2: MGHDK, SYGVNS. The CDR3 length is 15 residues. With 11 bases clipped from V and 2 bases from J, the junction kept 8 bases outside the gene matches. The whole variable domain, filled in from reference TRBV25-1 and TRBJ2-3, reads EADIYQTPRYLVIGTGKKITLECSQTMGHDKMYWYQQDPGMELHLIHYSYGVNSTEKGDLSSESTVSRIRTEHFPLTLESARPSHTSQYLCAVTGTGGYTDTQYFGPGTRLTVL.

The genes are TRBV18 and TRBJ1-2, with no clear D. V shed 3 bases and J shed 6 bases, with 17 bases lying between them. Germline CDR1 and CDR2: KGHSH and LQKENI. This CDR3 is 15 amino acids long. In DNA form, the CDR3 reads TGTGCCAGCTCACCTAGACCGGGTCCTTCTAATGGCTACACCTTC. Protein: CASSPRPGPSNGYTF.

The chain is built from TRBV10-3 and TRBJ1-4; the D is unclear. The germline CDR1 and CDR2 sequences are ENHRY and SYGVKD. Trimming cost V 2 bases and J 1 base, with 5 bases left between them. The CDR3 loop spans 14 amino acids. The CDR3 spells CAISEGRTNEKLFF. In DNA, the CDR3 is TGTGCCATCAGTGAGGGACGAACTAATGAAAAACTGTTTTTT.

The CDR3 loop reads CASSFAGPRVSTDTQYF. Here the CDR3 DNA reads TGTGCCAGCAGCTTTGCCGGGCCCCGGGTCTCCACAGATACGCAGTATTTT. The chain employs TRBV7-2 and TRBJ2-3, with D unresolved. The V and J ends lost 3 bases and 2 bases respectively, with 18 bases between them. The CDR3 extends over 17 amino acids. Germline V gene lookup returns CDR1 SGHTA and CDR2 FQGNSA.

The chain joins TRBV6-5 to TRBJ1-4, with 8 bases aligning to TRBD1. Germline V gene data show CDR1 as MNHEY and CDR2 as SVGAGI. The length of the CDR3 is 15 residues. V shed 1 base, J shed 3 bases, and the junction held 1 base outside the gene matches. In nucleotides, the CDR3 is TGTGCCAGCAGTTACTACAGGGGGTCTAATGAAAAACTGTTTTTT. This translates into CASSYYRGSNEKLFF.

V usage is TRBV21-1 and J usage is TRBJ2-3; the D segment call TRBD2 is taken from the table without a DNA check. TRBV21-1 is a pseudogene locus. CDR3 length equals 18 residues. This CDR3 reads CASSKALGRRPHTDTQYF. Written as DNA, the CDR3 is TGTGCCAGCAGCAAAGCACTCGGAAGGAGGCCCCACACAGATACGCAGTATTTT.

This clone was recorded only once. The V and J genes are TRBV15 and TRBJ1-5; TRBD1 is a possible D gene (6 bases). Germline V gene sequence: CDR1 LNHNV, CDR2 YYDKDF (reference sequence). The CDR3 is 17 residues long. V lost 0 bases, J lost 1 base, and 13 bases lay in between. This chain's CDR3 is CATSRDLGGGSNQPQHF. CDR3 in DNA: TGTGCCACCAGCAGAGATCTAGGGGGTGGAAGCAATCAGCCCCAGCATTTT.

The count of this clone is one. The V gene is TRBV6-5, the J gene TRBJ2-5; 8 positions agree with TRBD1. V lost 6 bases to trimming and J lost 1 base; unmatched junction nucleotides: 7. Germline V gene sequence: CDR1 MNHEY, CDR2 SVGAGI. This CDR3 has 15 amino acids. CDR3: CASSSGDRPQETQYF. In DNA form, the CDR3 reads TGTGCCAGCAGCTCCGGGGACAGGCCCCAAGAGACCCAGTACTTC.

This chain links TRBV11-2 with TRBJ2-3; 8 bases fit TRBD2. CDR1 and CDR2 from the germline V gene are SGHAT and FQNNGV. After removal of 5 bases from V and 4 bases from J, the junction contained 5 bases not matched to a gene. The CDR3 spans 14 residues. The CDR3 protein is CASSPGGMADTQYF. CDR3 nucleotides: TGTGCCAGCAGCCCGGGAGGGATGGCAGATACGCAGTATTTT. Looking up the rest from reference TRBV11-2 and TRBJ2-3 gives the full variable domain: EAGVAQSPRYKIIEKRQSVAFWCNPISGHATLYWYQQILGQGPKLLIQFQNNGVVDDSQLPKDRFSAERLKGVDSTLKIQPAKLEDSAVYLCASSPGGMADTQYFGPGTRLTVL.

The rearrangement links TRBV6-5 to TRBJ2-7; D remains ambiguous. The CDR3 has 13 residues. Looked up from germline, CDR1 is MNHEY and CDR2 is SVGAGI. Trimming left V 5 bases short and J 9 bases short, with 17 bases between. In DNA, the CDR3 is TGTGCCAGCAGTGAATCACCGGGCACCGCGCAGTACTTC. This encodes CASSESPGTAQYF.

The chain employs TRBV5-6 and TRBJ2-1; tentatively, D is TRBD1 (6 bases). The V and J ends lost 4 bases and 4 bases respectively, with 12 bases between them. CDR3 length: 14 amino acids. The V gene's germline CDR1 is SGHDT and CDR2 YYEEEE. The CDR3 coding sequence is TGTGCCAGCAGCCTCAACAGGGCTTACAATGAGCAGTTCTTC. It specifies CASSLNRAYNEQFF.

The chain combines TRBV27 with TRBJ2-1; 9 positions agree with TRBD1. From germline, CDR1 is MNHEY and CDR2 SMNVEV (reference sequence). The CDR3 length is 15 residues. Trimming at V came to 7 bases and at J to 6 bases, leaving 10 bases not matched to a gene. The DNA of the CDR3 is TGTGCCAGCACTGGTTGGGGACAGGGTTCCAATGAGCAGTTCTTC. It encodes CASTGWGQGSNEQFF.

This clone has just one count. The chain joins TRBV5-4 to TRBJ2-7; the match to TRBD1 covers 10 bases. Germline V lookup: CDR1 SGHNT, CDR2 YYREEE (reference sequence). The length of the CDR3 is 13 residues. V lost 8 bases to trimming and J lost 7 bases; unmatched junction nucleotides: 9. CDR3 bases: TGTGCCAGTACGAGACAGGGGGCAAGGGAGCAGTACTTC. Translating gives CASTRQGAREQYF.

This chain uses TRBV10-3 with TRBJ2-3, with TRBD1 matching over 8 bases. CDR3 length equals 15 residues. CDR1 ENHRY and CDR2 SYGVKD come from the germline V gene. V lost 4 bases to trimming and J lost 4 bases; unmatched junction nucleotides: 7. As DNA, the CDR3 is TGTGCCATCAGTGTCGGACAGGGTGAGGCAGATACGCAGTATTTT. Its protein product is CAISVGQGEADTQYF.